The T cell receptor beta chain under discussion was sequenced for a study of T cells after yellow fever vaccination. About the research overall: SMART-Seq v4 Ultra Low Input handled preparation of low-cell-number fractions. General study findings and limits: There was a small share of clonotypes that showed up in both the CD4 and CD8 compartments. Most clones from primary vaccination resurfaced after the booster (about 96% CD4, 88% CD8). FACS-sorted repertoires could harbor abundant contaminating bulk-population clonotypes.

TCRdb fed the 5' RACE reads into MiXCR, producing one record per CDR3 protein. The sample carries 450,000 to 550,000 distinct CDR3 sequences, around a fifth recorded once. Remarks on this clonotype: What it recognizes is unknown.

This CDR3 is 12 amino acids long. V was clipped by 8 bases and J by 2 bases, with 9 bases between them. Germline loops: CDR1 SEHNR, CDR2 FQNEAQ (reference sequence). The sequencing here drew on PBMCs, taken about 21 days after the first yellow fever vaccination. This clonotype was sampled from a man aged 18 to 29 who received the YFV17D yellow fever vaccine. The gene calls are TRBV7-9 and TRBJ1-1; D unclear. CDR3 sequence reads: CASGEGNTEAFF. The CDR3 bases are TGTGCCAGCGGGGAGGGCAACACTGAAGCTTTCTTT.